Listed below are T cell receptor beta chains from one sample, sequenced in a study of T cells in Graves' hyperthyroidism and ophthalmopathy. TCRdb used MiXCR to reprocess the multiplex PCR reads, holding one entry per CDR3 protein. The data contain roughly 650,000 distinct CDR3 sequences, 16% of them singletons. Sequencing was carried out using blood. The receptor set was obtained from a woman in her 40s with Graves' ophthalmopathy. Both conserved end residues are part of each CDR3. The D gene is left open where the match is weak. The listing skips clone size in some rows; elsewhere it reads once, few, many or a size class.

v_gene: TRBV14; abundance: NA; len: 16; d_gene: TRBD2; j_gene: TRBJ2-3; CDR3nt: TGTGCCAGCAGCCTCCGACTAGCGGGGGGGCTGGATACGCAGTATTTT; CDR3aa: CASSLRLAGGLDTQYF
v_gene: TRBV6-1; abundance: NA; len: 15; d_gene: TRBD2; j_gene: TRBJ2-7; CDR3nt: TGTGCCAGCAGTGGAGCGGGACGGATACCCTACGAGCAGTACTTC; CDR3aa: CASSGAGRIPYEQYF
v_gene: TRBV19; abundance: once; len: 13; d_gene: NA; j_gene: TRBJ1-6; CDR3nt: TGTGCCAGTACTAACTACCCAAATTCACCCCTCCACTTT; CDR3aa: CASTNYPNSPLHF
v_gene: TRBV18; abundance: many; len: 14; d_gene: TRBD1; j_gene: TRBJ1-4; CDR3nt: TGTGCCAGCTCACCGGACAGGGGGGGCGAAAAACTGTTTTTT; CDR3aa: CASSPDRGGEKLFF
v_gene: TRBV18; abundance: NA; len: 14; d_gene: NA; j_gene: TRBJ2-4; CDR3nt: TGTGCCAGCTCACCCCCCGGACCCCCGGACATTCAGTACTTC; CDR3aa: CASSPPGPPDIQYF
v_gene: TRBV18; abundance: many; len: 14; d_gene: NA; j_gene: TRBJ2-5; CDR3nt: TGTGCCAGCTCACCCTTTGGACAGCTAGAGACCCAGTACTTC; CDR3aa: CASSPFGQLETQYF
v_gene: TRBV13; abundance: many; len: 17; d_gene: TRBD2; j_gene: TRBJ2-5; CDR3nt: TGTGCCAGCAGCCCAGGGACTAGCGGGAGGCAACAAGAGACCCAGTACTTC; CDR3aa: CASSPGTSGRQQETQYF
v_gene: TRBV6-5; abundance: many; len: 14; d_gene: NA; j_gene: TRBJ2-7; CDR3nt: TGTGCCAGCAGTTACGGCAGGTACTCCTACGAGCAGTACTTC; CDR3aa: CASSYGRYSYEQYF
v_gene: TRBV6-1; abundance: many; len: 16; d_gene: TRBD2; j_gene: TRBJ2-3; CDR3nt: TGTGCCAGCAGTGAGCTAGCGGGAGGGCTCACAGATACGCAGTATTTT; CDR3aa: CASSELAGGLTDTQYF
v_gene: TRBV27; abundance: many; len: 16; d_gene: TRBD1; j_gene: TRBJ1-6; CDR3nt: TGTGCCAGCAGTCCGGGACAGAGCTCCTATAATTCACCCCTCCACTTT; CDR3aa: CASSPGQSSYNSPLHF
v_gene: TRBV27; abundance: NA; len: 14; d_gene: NA; j_gene: TRBJ2-1; CDR3nt: TGTGCCAGCAGTTTCCGGGTTCAAGTCAATGAGCAGTTCTTC; CDR3aa: CASSFRVQVNEQFF
v_gene: TRBV2; abundance: few; len: 13; d_gene: NA; j_gene: TRBJ1-2; CDR3nt: TGTGCCAGCAGGGCCAGGACGGCCGGTGGCTACACCTTC; CDR3aa: CASRARTAGGYTF
v_gene: TRBV12-3/TRBV12-4; abundance: few; len: 14; d_gene: NA; j_gene: TRBJ2-5; CDR3nt: TGTGCCAGCAGTTCCCTAGCGAAGATCGGGACCCAGTACTTC; CDR3aa: CASSSLAKIGTQYF
v_gene: TRBV11-2; abundance: many; len: 14; d_gene: NA; j_gene: TRBJ2-5; CDR3nt: TGTGCCAGCAGCTTTGGCAGCGAGGCGGAGACCCAGTACTTC; CDR3aa: CASSFGSEAETQYF
v_gene: TRBV12-3/TRBV12-4; abundance: NA; len: 12; d_gene: NA; j_gene: TRBJ2-1; CDR3nt: TGTGCCAGCAAGATTTGGGACTATGAGCAGTTCTTC; CDR3aa: CASKIWDYEQFF
v_gene: TRBV4-1; abundance: NA; len: 16; d_gene: TRBD1; j_gene: TRBJ1-4; CDR3nt: TGCGCCAGCAGCCCAGGGACAGCCGCAACTAATGAAAAACTGTTTTTT; CDR3aa: CASSPGTAATNEKLFF
v_gene: TRBV27; abundance: NA; len: 16; d_gene: NA; j_gene: TRBJ2-3; CDR3nt: TGTGCCAGCAGTTTAGGGGAAAAACCTAGCACAGATACGCAGTATTTT; CDR3aa: CASSLGEKPSTDTQYF
v_gene: TRBV12-3/TRBV12-4; abundance: many; len: 14; d_gene: NA; j_gene: TRBJ2-3; CDR3nt: TGTGCCAGCAGTTTTATAGGGCGCACAGATACGCAGTATTTT; CDR3aa: CASSFIGRTDTQYF
v_gene: TRBV12-3/TRBV12-4; abundance: many; len: 11; d_gene: TRBD1; j_gene: TRBJ1-1; CDR3nt: TGTGCCAGCGGACAGGGACCTGAAGCTTTCTTT; CDR3aa: CASGQGPEAFF
v_gene: TRBV18; abundance: many; len: 15; d_gene: NA; j_gene: TRBJ2-7; CDR3nt: TGTGCCAGCTCACCTTCAGGCAGGGGGACTTACGAGCAGTACTTC; CDR3aa: CASSPSGRGTYEQYF
v_gene: TRBV10-3; abundance: few; len: 13; d_gene: NA; j_gene: TRBJ2-3; CDR3nt: TGTGCCATCAATAGCGGTGGCACAGATACGCAGTATTTT; CDR3aa: CAINSGGTDTQYF
v_gene: TRBV6-9; abundance: few; len: 16; d_gene: TRBD2; j_gene: TRBJ2-1; CDR3nt: TGTGCCAGCAGTTATATCGCTGCGGGAGAAGGGTATGAGCAGTTCTTC; CDR3aa: CASSYIAAGEGYEQFF
v_gene: TRBV11-2; abundance: many; len: 13; d_gene: NA; j_gene: TRBJ2-7; CDR3nt: TGTGCCAGCAGCGTAGGGGGGAGGAGGGAGCAGTACTTC; CDR3aa: CASSVGGRREQYF
v_gene: TRBV2; abundance: many; len: 14; d_gene: TRBD1; j_gene: TRBJ2-1; CDR3nt: TGTGCCAGCAGACGGACAGGGGGCTACAATGAGCAGTTCTTC; CDR3aa: CASRRTGGYNEQFF
v_gene: TRBV19; abundance: NA; len: 17; d_gene: TRBD1; j_gene: TRBJ2-3; CDR3nt: TGTGCCAGTAGTGCCGCCGCCGGGACAGGAATCACAGATACGCAGTATTTT; CDR3aa: CASSAAAGTGITDTQYF
v_gene: TRBV12-3/TRBV12-4; abundance: many; len: 15; d_gene: NA; j_gene: TRBJ2-3; CDR3nt: TGTGCCAGCACCTTGTTGGAATCTGGCACAGATACGCAGTATTTT; CDR3aa: CASTLLESGTDTQYF
v_gene: TRBV7-2; abundance: many; len: 13; d_gene: NA; j_gene: TRBJ1-5; CDR3nt: TGTGCCAGCAGCTCCGGCTTGGGCAGGCCCCAGCATTTT; CDR3aa: CASSSGLGRPQHF
v_gene: TRBV7-9; abundance: NA; len: 16; d_gene: NA; j_gene: TRBJ1-1; CDR3nt: TGTGCCAGCAGCTACACGACAGGACCGGCGAACACTGAAGCTTTCTTT; CDR3aa: CASSYTTGPANTEAFF
v_gene: TRBV10-3; abundance: few; len: 14; d_gene: NA; j_gene: TRBJ2-3; CDR3nt: TGTGCCATCAGTGATCGGGGGCGCACAGATACGCAGTATTTT; CDR3aa: CAISDRGRTDTQYF
v_gene: TRBV6-1; abundance: NA; len: 15; d_gene: TRBD1; j_gene: TRBJ1-2; CDR3nt: TGTGCCAGCAGTGCCCGGGACAGGGGTAACTATGGCTACACCTTC; CDR3aa: CASSARDRGNYGYTF
v_gene: TRBV11-3; abundance: NA; len: 16; d_gene: TRBD2; j_gene: TRBJ2-1; CDR3nt: TGTGCCAGCAGCCCTTACAGCGGGGGGGCCAAGAATGAGCAGTTCTTC; CDR3aa: CASSPYSGGAKNEQFF
v_gene: TRBV11-2; abundance: few; len: 18; d_gene: TRBD2; j_gene: TRBJ2-1; CDR3nt: TGTGCCAGCAGCTTATATTCAAACCGGGCTAGCGGGAGTCATGAGCAGTTCTTC; CDR3aa: CASSLYSNRASGSHEQFF
v_gene: TRBV11-2; abundance: once; len: 19; d_gene: NA; j_gene: TRBJ2-1; CDR3nt: TGTGCCAGCAGCCGGGGGCGGGGTTGGGGAAGGGGCTCCTACAATGAGCAGTTCTTC; CDR3aa: CASSRGRGWGRGSYNEQFF
v_gene: TRBV12-3/TRBV12-4; abundance: many; len: 12; d_gene: NA; j_gene: TRBJ2-3; CDR3nt: TGTGCCAGCAGCTGGGGCACAGATACGCAGTATTTT; CDR3aa: CASSWGTDTQYF
v_gene: TRBV3-1; abundance: NA; len: 14; d_gene: TRBD2; j_gene: TRBJ2-7; CDR3nt: TGTGCCAGCAGCCTAGGACTAGTCTACAATGAGCAGTACTTC; CDR3aa: CASSLGLVYNEQYF
v_gene: TRBV20-1; abundance: NA; len: 14; d_gene: NA; j_gene: TRBJ2-6; CDR3nt: TGCAGTGCCGTAAGGGCGCCTGGGGCCAACGTCCTGACTTTC; CDR3aa: CSAVRAPGANVLTF
v_gene: TRBV6-1; abundance: many; len: 15; d_gene: NA; j_gene: TRBJ2-3; CDR3nt: TGTGCCAGCAGCGCTAGCCTAGGGAGGCCCGATACGCAGTATTTT; CDR3aa: CASSASLGRPDTQYF
v_gene: TRBV2; abundance: NA; len: 15; d_gene: NA; j_gene: TRBJ2-3; CDR3nt: TGTGCCAGCAGTTTGGCTTGGGGGTTCACAGATACGCAGTATTTT; CDR3aa: CASSLAWGFTDTQYF
v_gene: TRBV20-1; abundance: many; len: 13; d_gene: NA; j_gene: TRBJ1-1; CDR3nt: TGCAGTGCGTTACCAGGGAGATACACTGAAGCTTTCTTT; CDR3aa: CSALPGRYTEAFF
v_gene: TRBV6-1; abundance: NA; len: 15; d_gene: NA; j_gene: TRBJ2-3; CDR3nt: TGTGCCAGCAGTGAACGGGCAGGGACCACAGATACGCAGTATTTT; CDR3aa: CASSERAGTTDTQYF
v_gene: TRBV28; abundance: many; len: 13; d_gene: NA; j_gene: TRBJ2-7; CDR3nt: TGTGCCAGCTCGGCCCCCGCCAGGGGCGGGCAGTACTTC; CDR3aa: CASSAPARGGQYF
v_gene: TRBV5-8; abundance: many; len: 13; d_gene: NA; j_gene: TRBJ2-3; CDR3nt: TGTGCCAGCAGCTTAGGACAGACAGATACGCAGTATTTT; CDR3aa: CASSLGQTDTQYF
v_gene: TRBV2; abundance: NA; len: 16; d_gene: TRBD1; j_gene: TRBJ1-5; CDR3nt: TGTGCCAGCAGGGCGGGACAGGGGCGTGGGAATCAGCCCCAGCATTTT; CDR3aa: CASRAGQGRGNQPQHF
v_gene: TRBV2; abundance: NA; len: 16; d_gene: TRBD2; j_gene: TRBJ2-2; CDR3nt: TGTGCCAGCAGTGAGACTAGCGGGAGACTCACCGGGGAGCTGTTTTTT; CDR3aa: CASSETSGRLTGELFF
v_gene: TRBV4-1; abundance: NA; len: 13; d_gene: NA; j_gene: TRBJ1-2; CDR3nt: TGCGCCAGCAGCGGGGGAGGTGGTTTTGGCTACACCTTC; CDR3aa: CASSGGGGFGYTF
v_gene: TRBV18; abundance: many; len: 16; d_gene: TRBD1; j_gene: TRBJ1-2; CDR3nt: TGTGCCAGCTCACCAAATACCGGGACAGGGGTCTATGGCTACACCTTC; CDR3aa: CASSPNTGTGVYGYTF